This T cell receptor beta chain was retrieved from a study of pediatric ulcerative colitis. Trimming removed 0 bases from V and 1 base from J, with 10 bases in between. Per germline, CDR1 SGHDT and CDR2 YYEEEE. The CDR3 has 15 residues. In its sample, this clone was seen once. Antigen specificity is unknown. Before the diagnostic colonoscopy, ulcerative colitis patients were free of immunosuppressive medication. Blood was drawn at the time of colonoscopy. The repertoire was sequenced with immunoSEQ multiplex PCR; TCRdb's copy has only in-frame clones and lacks some. The sample yields around 65,000 clones, more than 60% seen once. Study-level points and caveats: A couple of patients' blood samples yielded substantially fewer templates.

The rearrangement joins TRBV5-6 to TRBJ1-1; possible D gene TRBD1, 6 bases. Sequenced sample: blood. This clonotype was obtained from a boy aged 5 to 17 with moderate ulcerative colitis. The CDR3 nucleotides read TGTGCCAGCAGCTTGGTCACAGGGCCGAACACTGAAGCTTTCTTT. Protein: CASSLVTGPNTEAFF.